This T cell receptor beta chain appears in the sequencing data of a study of type 1 and type 2 diabetes patients. The overall study: The cohort mixed type 1 diabetes, type 2 diabetes and nondiabetic donors. CD4+ or CD8+ T cells were positively selected from PBMCs with microbeads.

Looked up from germline, CDR1 is LGHNT and CDR2 is FRNRAP. Between the trimmed V and J ends, which lost 7 bases and 0 bases, there was a span of 13 bases. There are 15 residues in the CDR3. About this clonotype itself: Its antigen is undetermined.

The study's findings and limits: Age and gender were not matched between study groups.

Peripheral blood, roughly 9.1 milliliters per participant, was collected. PCR was run on genomic DNA. A primer set of 30 forward and 13 reverse primers amplified the CDR3. TCRdb fed the multiplex PCR reads into MiXCR, producing one record per CDR3 protein. Here the sample spans approximately 260,000 distinct CDR3 sequences, approximately 45% being singletons. The rearrangement links TRBV12-5 to TRBJ1-5; D might be TRBD1 (5 bases). The specimen was peripheral blood mononuclear cells (PBMCs). This receptor was identified in a man aged 18-30 years with type 2 diabetes. CDR3 bases: TGTGCTAGTGCCCTACGGGGGGATAGCAATCAGCCCCAGCATTTT. Its protein is CASALRGDSNQPQHF.